What follows are 23 T cell receptor beta chains derived from one specimen sequenced in a study of cytomegalovirus exposure and HLA in healthy donors (dated by TCRdb to the late 2010s). The library relied on the immunoSEQ multiplex PCR assay. For the multiplex PCR, a mixture combining 60 forward primers for TCR Vbeta segments and 13 reverse primers for TCR Jbeta segments was used. TCRdb took over this immuneACCESS table, retaining in-frame rearrangements with V and J assigned. Such tables are incomplete; in checked studies, under half of the missing clones stem from an unresolved V gene, and the remainder is unexplained. The sample table lists 70,000 to 75,000 clones, about 78% of them with a count of one. The ten largest account for over 10% of the sample. The sequencing input was PBMCs. The source is a woman in her thirties or forties in good health and CMV-seropositive.

The rearrangement uses TRBV5-4 and TRBJ2-5; a possible D gene is TRBD2 (5 bases). V lost 9 bases, J lost 1 base, and 16 bases lay in between. The germline V gene encodes CDR1 SGHNT and CDR2 YYREEE (reference sequence). This CDR3 region has 14 residues. The CDR3 is CATSSGGFQETQYF. As DNA, the CDR3 is TGTGCCACCTCCTCTGGCGGGTTCCAAGAGACCCAGTACTTC.

The V gene is TRBV14, the J gene TRBJ2-2, with 12 positions matching TRBD2. Trimming cost V 3 bases and J 1 base; bases outside gene matches: 0. CDR3 size: 16 residues. Looked up from germline, CDR1 is SGHDN and CDR2 is FVKESK. The CDR3 coding sequence is TGTGCCAGCAGCCAGGGACTAGCGGGGAACACCGGGGAGCTGTTTTTT. Its protein product is CASSQGLAGNTGELFF. The entire variable domain, with the rest obtained from reference TRBV14 and TRBJ2-2, is as follows: EAGVTQFPSHSVIEKGQTVTLRCDPISGHDNLYWYRRVMGKEIKFLLHFVKESKQDESGMPNNRFLAERTGGTYSTLKVQPAELEDSGVYFCASSQGLAGNTGELFFGEGSRLTVL.

The chain has TRBV2 and TRBJ1-1, with unresolved D. The length of the CDR3 is 14 residues. Germline V lookup: CDR1 SNHLY, CDR2 FYNNEI. V lost 4 bases to trimming and J lost 3 bases, with 12 bases between them. CDR3 protein: CASSAESGDTEAFF. CDR3 nucleotide sequence: TGTGCCAGCAGTGCGGAGAGCGGGGACACTGAAGCTTTCTTT.

J is TRBJ1-5 and V is TRBV6-5, with TRBD1 matching over 7 bases. Germline V gives CDR1 MNHEY, CDR2 SVGAGI. The CDR3 is made up of 14 amino acids. V lost 2 bases to trimming and J lost 4 bases; unmatched junction nucleotides: 2. CDR3 residues: CASSYDRDNQPQHF. The CDR3 coding sequence is TGTGCCAGCAGTTACGACAGGGATAATCAGCCCCAGCATTTT.

This clone was observed a few times. The chain couples TRBV5-1 to TRBJ2-7; TRBD2 aligns across 7 bases. The CDR3 covers 14 residues. CDR1 is SGHRS and CDR2 is YFSETQ in the germline V gene. V dropped 3 bases and J dropped 2; count of bases not matched to a gene: 5. The CDR3 coding sequence is TGCGCCAGCAGCTGGGGGGGACGCACCTACGAGCAGTACTTC. This gives the protein CASSWGGRTYEQYF.

The chain uses TRBV14 and TRBJ2-5; D gene ambiguous. Per germline, CDR1 SGHDN and CDR2 FVKESK. This CDR3 contains 16 residues. V was shortened by 3 bases and J by 1 base, with 15 bases between the two germline ends. The DNA of the CDR3 is TGTGCCAGCAGCCAGGGCAAGGTTGGCAGCCAAGAGACCCAGTACTTC. It specifies CASSQGKVGSQETQYF.

The J gene is TRBJ2-3, the V gene TRBV9; perhaps TRBD2 as D (5 bases). CDR1 and CDR2 (germline): SGDLS, YYNGEE. Trimming pared 2 bases from V and 2 bases from J, leaving 12 bases between. The CDR3 is made up of 15 amino acids. The CDR3 is CASSVSGLVTDTQYF. In DNA form, the CDR3 reads TGTGCCAGCAGCGTCAGCGGATTAGTCACAGATACGCAGTATTTT.

In its sample, this clone is medium-sized. This chain joins TRBV12-5 and TRBJ1-1; weak D call: TRBD1 (6 bases). The CDR3 is 14 amino acids. With 3 bases removed from V and 4 bases from J, the gap between germline ends came to 12 bases. Germline CDR1 is LGHNT and CDR2 is FRNRAP. The CDR3 coding sequence is TGTGCTAGTGGTTTAAACAGGGAGAGCACTGAAGCTTTCTTT. It is translated as CASGLNRESTEAFF. Variable domain in full (rest from reference TRBV12-5 and TRBJ1-1): DARVTQTPRHKVTEMGQEVTMRCQPILGHNTVFWYRQTMMQGLELLAYFRNRAPLDDSGMPKDRFSAEMPDATLATLKIQPSEPRDSAVYFCASGLNRESTEAFFGQGTRLTVV.

This chain uses TRBV11-2 with TRBJ2-7, with D hard to call. CDR3 length: 15 residues. The germline V and J ends were trimmed by 0 bases and 4 bases, with 13 bases remaining between them. Germline V lookup: CDR1 SGHAT, CDR2 FQNNGV. The CDR3 sequence is CASSLEAERHYEQYF. As DNA, the CDR3 is TGTGCCAGCAGCTTAGAGGCAGAGAGGCATTACGAGCAGTACTTC.

The chain employs TRBV2 and TRBJ1-1, with D perhaps matching TRBD1 (5 bases). V was cut by 5 bases and J by 2 bases, with 15 bases left in between. Germline lookup yields CDR1 SNHLY and CDR2 FYNNEI. There are 15 residues in the CDR3. The CDR3 DNA sequence: TGTGCCAGCAGTCTACAGGCCCTACTTAACACTGAAGCTTTCTTT. This gives the protein CASSLQALLNTEAFF.

This clone was seen a few times. The same CDR3 also results from other DNA sequences found in this sample. V is TRBV15 and J is TRBJ2-7, with D uncertain. There are 14 residues in the CDR3. Trimming removed 0 bases at V and 3 bases at J, with 9 bases between. Germline V gene data show CDR1 as LNHNV and CDR2 as YYDKDF (reference sequence). CDR3 sequence reads: CATSRDTASYEQYF. CDR3 DNA sequence: TGTGCCACCAGCAGAGATACAGCCAGCTACGAGCAGTACTTC.

The chain carries TRBV6-1 and TRBJ1-6; D is unclear. The CDR3 contains 13 residues. The V end lost 7 bases, the J end lost 7 bases, and 11 bases lay between the germline ends. From germline, CDR1 is MNHNS and CDR2 SASEGT. CDR3 region: CASKVRLNSPLHF. The DNA of the CDR3 is TGTGCCAGCAAGGTCAGGTTAAATTCACCCCTCCACTTT.

DNA of the CDR3: TGTGCCAGCAGCTTAGGAGCGGGACAGGGCTATGGCTACACCTTC. Its translation: CASSLGAGQGYGYTF. This chain connects TRBV7-9 to TRBJ1-2, with TRBD1 matching 9 bases. With 1 base clipped from V and 4 bases from J, the junction kept 4 bases outside the gene matches. The CDR3 is 15 amino acids. CDR1 and CDR2 from the germline V gene are SEHNR and FQNEAQ (reference sequence).

This clone was observed a handful of times. The chain uses TRBV5-6 and TRBJ1-5, with 8 bases lining up with TRBD1. V gave up 0 bases and J gave up 6 bases; unmatched junction bases: 8. Germline V gene lookup returns CDR1 SGHDT and CDR2 YYEEEE. The CDR3 is made up of 16 amino acids. The CDR3 nucleotides read TGTGCCAGCAGCTTGGGACAGGGGCTTGCCAGTCAGCCCCAGCATTTT. Translated, it gives CASSLGQGLASQPQHF.

The V and J genes are TRBV6-6 and TRBJ2-3, with D perhaps matching TRBD2 (5 bases). This CDR3 region has 15 residues. V lost 5 bases, J lost 2 bases, and 14 bases lay in between. CDR1 is MNHNY and CDR2 is SVGAGI in the germline V gene (reference sequence). DNA for the CDR3: TGTGCCAGCAGTGGACCGGGATCCTCCACAGATACGCAGTATTTT. This gives the protein CASSGPGSSTDTQYF.

The rearrangement links TRBV4-2 to TRBJ2-3, with 13 bases fitting TRBD2. This CDR3 comprises 19 residues. V was clipped by 0 bases and J by 1 base; unmatched bases: 7. Germline V CDR1 and CDR2: LGHNA, YNFKEQ. This CDR3 reads CASSQELTSGGPRTDTQYF. CDR3 in DNA: TGTGCCAGCAGCCAAGAGTTGACTAGCGGGGGGCCACGCACAGATACGCAGTATTTT.

V usage is TRBV2 and J usage is TRBJ1-2, with 9 bases aligning to TRBD1. The trim removed 6 bases at V and 6 bases at J, leaving 11 bases unmatched. The CDR3 length is 15 residues. Germline loops: CDR1 SNHLY, CDR2 FYNNEI. CDR3 nucleotide sequence: TGTGCCAGCAGCCTCGAAACAGGGGGCATAAATGGCTACACCTTC. It translates to CASSLETGGINGYTF.

V is TRBV6-1 and J is TRBJ1-2, with D unresolved. V lost 8 bases, J lost 2 bases, and 15 bases lay in between. The CDR3 runs to 14 residues. The germline CDR1 and CDR2 sequences are MNHNS and SASEGT. The chain's CDR3 is CASGHSTQNYGYTF. The CDR3 nucleotides are TGTGCCAGCGGGCACAGTACCCAGAACTATGGCTACACCTTC.

The chain carries TRBV11-2 and TRBJ2-3; D uncertain. There are 18 residues in the CDR3. Germline assignment: CDR1 SGHAT and CDR2 FQNNGV. Trimming stripped 2 bases from V and 3 bases from J, with 21 bases between. For the CDR3, the DNA is TGTGCCAGCAGCTTACTCCTCGGGTACCGCTCCTTTACAGATACGCAGTATTTT. It translates to CASSLLLGYRSFTDTQYF. The full variable domain, in which reference TRBV11-2 and TRBJ2-3 provide the parts outside the CDR3, is EAGVAQSPRYKIIEKRQSVAFWCNPISGHATLYWYQQILGQGPKLLIQFQNNGVVDDSQLPKDRFSAERLKGVDSTLKIQPAKLEDSAVYLCASSLLLGYRSFTDTQYFGPGTRLTVL.

This clone has only a few counts. The V and J genes are TRBV6-5 and TRBJ1-4; 9 bases fit TRBD1. In germline, CDR1 is MNHEY, CDR2 SVGAGI. The CDR3 contains 14 residues. V was clipped by 5 bases and J by 7 bases; unmatched bases: 5. The DNA for the CDR3 is TGTGCCAGCAGTCAGGGACAGGGTGGTGAAAAACTGTTTTTT. This translates into CASSQGQGGEKLFF.

This clone was observed once. The rearrangement links TRBV2 to TRBJ1-3, with D hard to call. The germline CDR1 and CDR2 sequences are SNHLY and FYNNEI. Deletions cut 7 bases from V and 0 bases from J, with 10 bases between. This CDR3 comprises 14 residues. The CDR3 bases are TGTGCCAGCAAAGGACTCACCTCTGGAAACACCATATATTTT. Translation gives CASKGLTSGNTIYF.

The chain carries TRBV2 and TRBJ2-1; D is uncertain. CDR3 length: 12 residues. With 2 bases removed from V and 4 bases from J, the gap between germline ends came to 3 bases. Germline V lookup: CDR1 SNHLY, CDR2 FYNNEI. CDR3 amino acids: CASSEQYNEQFF. CDR3 nucleotide sequence: TGTGCCAGCAGTGAACAGTACAATGAGCAGTTCTTC. Combining the CDR3 with reference TRBV2 and TRBJ2-1 gives the whole variable domain EPEVTQTPSHQVTQMGQEVILRCVPISNHLYFYWYRQILGQKVEFLVSFYNNEISEKSEIFDDQFSVERPDGSNFTLKIRSTKLEDSAMYFCASSEQYNEQFFGPGTRLTVL.

The rearrangement uses TRBV6-5 and TRBJ1-2, with TRBD1 as a possible D gene (6 bases). In germline, CDR1 is MNHEY, CDR2 SVGAGI. The CDR3 covers 14 residues. Between the trimmed V and J ends, which lost 5 bases and 7 bases, there was a span of 17 bases. CDR3 coding DNA: TGTGCCAGCAGTCCGTCGGGGGGGGCGGGTGGCTACACCTTC. This encodes CASSPSGGAGGYTF.